These 27 T cell receptor beta chains originate from one sample sequenced in a study of breast tumors, draining lymph nodes, adjacent tissues. Breast cancer patients provided tissue from their axillary draining lymph nodes. TCRdb re-called the multiplex PCR reads through MiXCR, storing one row per CDR3 protein. The top ten hold approximately 3.3% of the sample, which has some 230,000 distinct CDR3 sequences, 30% to 35% seen once. The material sequenced was axillary lymph node tissue. Receptor source: a female donor with breast cancer. Some clones in this sample may be carry-over from other donors' samples.

The sample holds many counts of this clonotype. The rearrangement links TRBV5-6 to TRBJ1-2; no clear D gene. Trimming removed 4 bases at V and 0 bases at J, with 13 bases between. Germline lookup yields CDR1 SGHDT and CDR2 YYEEEE. This CDR3 is built from 15 residues. The CDR3, as DNA: TGTGCCAGCAGCCCTCTCAGGAGGCCTAACTATGGCTACACCTTC. Its translation: CASSPLRRPNYGYTF.

Details on this clonotype: A much larger clone lies one base from this, so it may be a read error. V usage is TRBV11-3 and J usage is TRBJ2-7; 7 bases align to TRBD2. V lost 1 base and J lost 6; bases outside the gene matches: 9. CDR1 is SGHNT, CDR2 YENEEA, per germline. The CDR3 consists of 15 residues. CDR3 bases: TGTGCCAGCAGCTTAGGAGGGAGGGCGACGGGCGAGCAGTACTTC. Its protein product is CASSLGGRATGEQYF.

The chain joins TRBV25-1 to TRBJ2-1; TRBD1 matches at 10 bases. Trimming cost V 3 bases and J 10 bases; bases outside gene matches: 3. Germline CDR1 MGHDK, CDR2 SYGVNS. This CDR3 is built from 13 residues. The DNA of the CDR3 is TGTGCCAGCAGTGACCTGGGACAGGGGGAGCAGTTCTTC. Residues: CASSDLGQGEQFF.

This clonotype showed up many times. This chain uses TRBV14 with TRBJ2-3, with TRBD2 as a possible D gene (5 bases). V lost 0 bases to trimming and J lost 7 bases, with 17 bases between them. CDR1 is SGHDN, CDR2 FVKESK, per germline. The CDR3 covers 16 residues. The CDR3 loop reads CASSQDPGLIPYTQYF. In DNA form, the CDR3 reads TGTGCCAGCAGCCAAGATCCCGGACTTATCCCATATACGCAGTATTTT.

A word on this clonotype: A much larger clone sits a single nucleotide away, making a read error possible. Likely a read error: the CDR3 ends without its conserved phenylalanine or tryptophan. The rearrangement uses TRBV18 and TRBJ1-6, with D unclear. In germline, CDR1 is KGHSH, CDR2 LQKENI. The CDR3 has 13 amino acids. V was trimmed by 2 bases and J by 7 bases, leaving 6 bases between them. The CDR3 DNA reads as TGTGCCAGCTCACCAGGGGTCAATTCACCCCTCCACCTT. It specifies CASSPGVNSPLHL.

The rearrangement uses TRBV7-2 and TRBJ2-7; 8 bases map to TRBD2. The CDR3 has 19 amino acids. V shed 4 bases, J shed 0 bases, and the junction held 17 bases outside the gene matches. Germline CDR1 is SGHTA and CDR2 is FQGNSA. CDR3 amino acids: CASSSNRASSGPSSYEQYF. The CDR3 nucleotides read TGTGCCAGCAGCTCTAATCGGGCCTCTAGCGGGCCTAGCTCCTACGAGCAGTACTTC.

A note on this clonotype: A read error may produce the germline difference seen at one junction end. V gene TRBV7-2 combines with J gene TRBJ2-5; TRBD2 matches 8 bases. This CDR3 comprises 17 residues. CDR1 SGHTA and CDR2 FQGNSA come from the germline V gene. The CDR3 is CASSFRSRGGLGEPQYF. CDR3 nucleotides: TGTGCCAGCAGCTTTCGTAGTCGGGGGGGCCTGGGAGAGCCCCAGTACTTC.

This clonotype has at least ten counts. The V call is TRBV2, the J call TRBJ2-7; 7 bases agree with TRBD2. CDR1 and CDR2 from the germline V gene are SNHLY and FYNNEI. The CDR3 is 16 residues long. V was pared by 4 bases and J by 5 bases, with 14 bases of the junction left unmatched. Here the CDR3 reads CASSGRGGGTGNEQYF. The CDR3 DNA sequence: TGTGCCAGCAGTGGACGTGGGGGGGGTACGGGAAACGAGCAGTACTTC.

This clonotype appeared many times. This rearrangement joins TRBV14 to TRBJ1-3; D is undetermined. The V end was cut by 4 bases, the J end by 3 bases, with 7 bases between. The CDR3 sequence is 13 residues long. Germline V gene data show CDR1 as SGHDN and CDR2 as FVKESK. The chain's CDR3 is CASSLSSGNTIYF. DNA of the CDR3: TGTGCCAGCAGCCTTTCGAGTGGAAACACCATATATTTT. Full variable domain (rest looked up from reference TRBV14 and TRBJ1-3): EAGVTQFPSHSVIEKGQTVTLRCDPISGHDNLYWYRRVMGKEIKFLLHFVKESKQDESGMPNNRFLAERTGGTYSTLKVQPAELEDSGVYFCASSLSSGNTIYFGEGSWLTVV.

This clonotype was counted many times. The chain joins TRBV5-1 to TRBJ1-2, with a tentative D call TRBD1 (6 bases). Trimming left V 4 bases short and J 0 bases short, with 10 bases between. The V gene's germline CDR1 is SGHRS and CDR2 YFSETQ. This CDR3 has 14 residues. In DNA form, the CDR3 reads TGCGCCAGCAGCCCGGACAGCACTAACTATGGCTACACCTTC. Amino acid sequence: CASSPDSTNYGYTF. The complete variable domain, with remaining parts taken from reference TRBV5-1 and TRBJ1-2, reads KAGVTQTPRYLIKTRGQQVTLSCSPISGHRSVSWYQQTPGQGLQFLFEYFSETQRNKGNFPGRFSGRQFSNSRSEMNVSTLELGDSALYLCASSPDSTNYGYTFGSGTRLTVV.

This clonotype was counted between two and nine times. The rearrangement uses TRBV4-1 and TRBJ2-5; D not resolved. CDR3 length: 13 amino acids. The germline V gene has CDR1 MGHRA and CDR2 YSYEKL. Trimming left V 1 base short and J 5 bases short, with 8 bases between. Here the CDR3 DNA reads TGCGCCAGCAGCCAAGGGACGCGGGAGACCCAGTACTTC. It translates to CASSQGTRETQYF.

In this sample, this clonotype turned up many times. The chain has TRBV9 and TRBJ2-5; a weak D match, TRBD1 (6 bases). Germline CDR1 is SGDLS and CDR2 is YYNGEE. This CDR3 has 15 amino acids. V gave up 3 bases and J gave up 2 bases, with 14 bases separating them. The CDR3 DNA reads as TGTGCCAGCAGCGGAGGGACACTGGGTCAAGAGACCCAGTACTTC. Its protein product is CASSGGTLGQETQYF.

As to this clonotype: Relative to the germline gene, one junction end is altered; a read error may explain this. The V gene is TRBV29-1, the J gene TRBJ1-5; TRBD1 might be the D (6 bases). The CDR3 is made up of 16 amino acids. Germline values: CDR1 SQVTM, CDR2 ANQGSEA. The CDR3 loop reads CSLDGGQTRRNQPQHF. In DNA, the CDR3 is TGCAGCCTTGATGGGGGGCAGACGCGTCGCAATCAGCCCCAGCATTTT.

This clonotype was counted many times. This chain links TRBV30 with TRBJ2-7; the D is unclear. V lost 0 bases, J lost 7 bases, and 13 bases lay in between. CDR3 size: 13 residues. Looked up from germline, CDR1 is GTSNPN and CDR2 is SVGIG (reference sequence). The DNA of the CDR3 is TGTGCCTGGAGTGTTCCAGGAAGGCAGGAGCAGTACTTC. Its translation is CAWSVPGRQEQYF.

The V call is TRBV14, the J call TRBJ1-2, with a tentative D call TRBD1 (6 bases). CDR1 and CDR2 (germline): SGHDN, FVKESK. The length of the CDR3 is 12 residues. Trimming shortened V by 4 bases and J by 8 bases, and 11 bases separated the two germline ends. DNA for the CDR3: TGTGCCAGCAGCCGATCCGGGACAGGCTACACCTTC. It encodes CASSRSGTGYTF.

This clonotype was seen many times. The chain uses TRBV11-2 and TRBJ2-3; D is undetermined. Trimming stripped 2 bases from V and 4 bases from J, with 10 bases between. CDR1 SGHAT and CDR2 FQNNGV come from the germline V gene. The CDR3 covers 14 residues. The CDR3: CASSLTRRADTQYF. The CDR3 DNA sequence: TGTGCCAGCAGCTTAACAAGACGAGCAGATACGCAGTATTTT. Full variable domain (rest looked up from reference TRBV11-2 and TRBJ2-3): EAGVAQSPRYKIIEKRQSVAFWCNPISGHATLYWYQQILGQGPKLLIQFQNNGVVDDSQLPKDRFSAERLKGVDSTLKIQPAKLEDSAVYLCASSLTRRADTQYFGPGTRLTVL.

About this clonotype itself: An end of the junction differs from the germline gene, which may be a read error. The chain combines TRBV20-1 with TRBJ2-5; 11 nucleotides agree with TRBD2. The CDR3 runs 16 residues. CDR1 is DFQATT and CDR2 is SNEGSKA in the germline V gene (reference sequence). CDR3 nucleotides: TGCAGTGCTAGACCCGGCCTAGCGGGGGGAGGGGAGACCCAGCACTTC. Translation gives CSARPGLAGGGETQHF.

This clonotype was seen a few times. The V call is TRBV20-1, the J call TRBJ2-7; TRBD1 aligns across 9 bases. J lost 2 bases, V lost 1 base, and 6 bases had no gene match. Germline CDR1 DFQATT, CDR2 SNEGSKA (reference sequence). The CDR3 is 15 amino acids. CDR3 residues: CSARVGRDRAYEQYF. CDR3 DNA sequence: TGCAGTGCTAGAGTTGGGAGGGACAGGGCCTACGAGCAGTACTTC.

This clonotype was observed many times. The chain employs TRBV7-6 and TRBJ1-6; possibly TRBD1 for D (6 bases). Germline values: CDR1 SGHVS, CDR2 FNYEAQ. V was trimmed by 2 bases and J by 8 bases, leaving 10 bases between them. CDR3 length: 14 residues. Here the CDR3 reads CASSLTGNDSPLHF. The CDR3 bases are TGTGCCAGCAGCTTAACAGGGAATGATTCACCCCTCCACTTT.

This chain joins TRBV18 and TRBJ2-1; D is possibly TRBD1 (6 bases). Trimming left V 5 bases short and J 10 bases short, with 24 bases between. The CDR3 loop spans 16 amino acids. The germline V gene has CDR1 KGHSH and CDR2 LQKENI. CDR3 loop: CASSTTGSGGMWEQFF. The CDR3 DNA reads as TGTGCCAGCTCAACAACAGGGTCTGGGGGAATGTGGGAGCAGTTCTTC.

This clonotype turned up a few times. This chain connects TRBV18 to TRBJ2-3; D may be TRBD1 or TRBD2 (5 bases each). Germline lookup yields CDR1 KGHSH and CDR2 LQKENI. The CDR3 has 13 residues. Trimming shortened V by 1 base and J by 5 bases, and 7 bases separated the two germline ends. CDR3 coding DNA: TGTGCCAGCTCACCACGGGACGGAGATACGCAGTATTTT. Encoded protein: CASSPRDGDTQYF. Filled out from reference TRBV18 and TRBJ2-3, the complete variable domain reads NAGVMQNPRHLVRRRGQEARLRCSPMKGHSHVYWYRQLPEEGLKFMVYLQKENIIDESGMPKERFSAEFPKEGPSILRIQQVVRGDSAAYFCASSPRDGDTQYFGPGTRLTVL.

At least ten counts were recorded for this clonotype. This chain uses TRBV29-1 with TRBJ1-4; D may be TRBD1 (5 bases). The CDR3 is 14 residues long. Germline CDR1 reads SQVTM; CDR2 reads ANQGSEA. The V end was cut by 7 bases, the J end by 8 bases, with 20 bases between. The CDR3 sequence is CSASSGGLYEKLFF. CDR3 nucleotides: TGCAGCGCCTCTTCCGGGGGGTTGTACGAAAAACTGTTTTTT.

This clonotype was counted many times. The J gene is TRBJ2-1, the V gene TRBV7-2; 7 nucleotides align to TRBD2. V gave up 3 bases and J gave up 8 bases; unmatched junction bases: 4. The V gene's germline CDR1 is SGHTA and CDR2 FQGNSA. This CDR3 is 13 amino acids long. DNA of the CDR3: TGTGCCAGCAGCTTGGGAGGGAGGGATGAGCAGTTCTTC. Protein sequence: CASSLGGRDEQFF.

This clonotype was observed many times. The chain employs TRBV5-1 and TRBJ2-5; unclear D gene. Trimming cost V 0 bases and J 0 bases, with 9 bases left between them. There are 15 residues in the CDR3. Germline CDR1 SGHRS, CDR2 YFSETQ. CDR3 nucleotide sequence: TGCGCCAGCAGCTTGGTCTCCCGGAACCAAGAGACCCAGTACTTC. Translating it yields CASSLVSRNQETQYF.

This clonotype has just a few counts. V gene TRBV12-3 or TRBV12-4 combines with J gene TRBJ2-2; D tentatively reads TRBD1 or TRBD2 (5 bases each). Trimming took 7 bases from V and 5 from J, leaving 14 bases between them. This CDR3 is 14 amino acids long. Here the CDR3 DNA reads TGTGCCAGCACCATCTTTGGGGGAACCGGGGAGCTGTTTTTT. Protein: CASTIFGGTGELFF.

The J gene is TRBJ1-2, the V gene TRBV19; 8 bases are shared with TRBD1. Germline V gene data show CDR1 as LNHDA and CDR2 as SQIVND (reference sequence). After removal of 5 bases from V and 4 bases from J, the junction contained 6 bases not matched to a gene. The CDR3 contains 14 residues. The CDR3 loop is CASSGTGDSYGYTF. In DNA, the CDR3 is TGTGCCAGTAGTGGGACAGGAGACAGCTATGGCTACACCTTC.

The rearrangement links TRBV24-1 to TRBJ1-1; D call uncertain. V lost 5 bases and J lost 1, with 19 bases in between. This CDR3 region has 17 residues. Germline CDR1 reads KGHDR; CDR2 reads SFDVKD. The CDR3 DNA follows: TGTGCCACCAGTGTGTTTGAGGGAACGGCTACGAACACTGAAGCTTTCTTT. This encodes CATSVFEGTATNTEAFF.